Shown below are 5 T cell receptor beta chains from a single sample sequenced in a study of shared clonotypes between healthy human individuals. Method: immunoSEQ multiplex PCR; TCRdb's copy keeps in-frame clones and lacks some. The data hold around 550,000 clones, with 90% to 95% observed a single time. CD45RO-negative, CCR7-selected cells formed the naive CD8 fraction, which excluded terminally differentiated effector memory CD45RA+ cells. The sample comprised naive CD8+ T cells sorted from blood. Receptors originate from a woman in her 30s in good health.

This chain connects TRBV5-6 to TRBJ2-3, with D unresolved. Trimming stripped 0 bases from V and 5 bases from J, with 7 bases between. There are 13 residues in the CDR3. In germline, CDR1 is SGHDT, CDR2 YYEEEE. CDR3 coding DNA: TGTGCCAGCAGCTTGGTGGCGATAGATACGCAGTATTTT. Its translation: CASSLVAIDTQYF.

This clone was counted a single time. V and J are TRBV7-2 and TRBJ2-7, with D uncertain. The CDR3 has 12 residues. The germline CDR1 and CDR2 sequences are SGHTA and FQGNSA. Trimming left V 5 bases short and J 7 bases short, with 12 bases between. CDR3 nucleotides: TGTGCCAGCAGCCCCTACATTGAGGAGCAGTACTTC. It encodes CASSPYIEEQYF.

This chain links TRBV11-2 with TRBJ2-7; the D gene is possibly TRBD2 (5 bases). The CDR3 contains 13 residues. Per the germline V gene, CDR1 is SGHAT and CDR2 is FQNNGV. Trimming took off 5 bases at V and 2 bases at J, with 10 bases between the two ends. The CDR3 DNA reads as TGTGCCAGCAGCCGGGATGCTGCCTACGAGCAGTACTTC. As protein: CASSRDAAYEQYF.

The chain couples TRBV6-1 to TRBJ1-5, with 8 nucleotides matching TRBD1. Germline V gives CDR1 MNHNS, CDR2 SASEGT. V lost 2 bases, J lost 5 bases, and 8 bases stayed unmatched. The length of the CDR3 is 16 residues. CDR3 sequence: CASSEFEDRDYQPQHF. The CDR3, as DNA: TGTGCCAGCAGTGAATTTGAGGACAGGGATTATCAGCCCCAGCATTTT.

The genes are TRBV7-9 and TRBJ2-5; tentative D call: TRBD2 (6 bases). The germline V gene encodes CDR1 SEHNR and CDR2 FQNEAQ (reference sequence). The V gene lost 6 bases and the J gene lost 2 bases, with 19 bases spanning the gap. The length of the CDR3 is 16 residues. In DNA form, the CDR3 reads TGTGCCAGCAGTACATCTCCGGGACTGATACAAGAGACCCAGTACTTC. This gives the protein CASSTSPGLIQETQYF.